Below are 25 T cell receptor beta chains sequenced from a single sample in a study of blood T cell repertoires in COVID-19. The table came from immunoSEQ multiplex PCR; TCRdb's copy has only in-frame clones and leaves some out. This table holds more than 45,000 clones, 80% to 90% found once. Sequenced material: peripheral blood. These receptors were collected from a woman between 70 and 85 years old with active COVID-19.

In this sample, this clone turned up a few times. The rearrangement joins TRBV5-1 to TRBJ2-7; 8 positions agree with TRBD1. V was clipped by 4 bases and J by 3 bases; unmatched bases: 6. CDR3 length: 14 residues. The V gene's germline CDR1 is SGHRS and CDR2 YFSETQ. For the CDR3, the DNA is TGCGCCAGCAGCGCGGGACAGGCCTTCTACGAGCAGTACTTC. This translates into CASSAGQAFYEQYF.

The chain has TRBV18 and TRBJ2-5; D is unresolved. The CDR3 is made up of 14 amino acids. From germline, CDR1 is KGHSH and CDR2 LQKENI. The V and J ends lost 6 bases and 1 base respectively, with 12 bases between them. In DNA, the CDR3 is TGTGCCAGCTCTCGTTCCCCAGTCCAAGAGACCCAGTACTTC. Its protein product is CASSRSPVQETQYF.

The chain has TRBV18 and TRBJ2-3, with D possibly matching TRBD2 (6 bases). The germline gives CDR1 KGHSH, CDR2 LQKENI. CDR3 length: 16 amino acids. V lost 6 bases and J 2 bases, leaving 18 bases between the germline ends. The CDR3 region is CASSPRTTPSTDTQYF. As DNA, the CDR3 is TGTGCCAGCTCGCCCCGGACTACTCCTTCCACAGATACGCAGTATTTT.

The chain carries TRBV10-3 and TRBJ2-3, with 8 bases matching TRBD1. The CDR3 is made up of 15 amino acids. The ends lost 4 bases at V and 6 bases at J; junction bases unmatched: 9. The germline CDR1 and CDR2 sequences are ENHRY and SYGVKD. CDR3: CAISAATGAVDTQYF. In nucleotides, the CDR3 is TGTGCCATCAGTGCGGCGACAGGGGCGGTGGATACGCAGTATTTT.

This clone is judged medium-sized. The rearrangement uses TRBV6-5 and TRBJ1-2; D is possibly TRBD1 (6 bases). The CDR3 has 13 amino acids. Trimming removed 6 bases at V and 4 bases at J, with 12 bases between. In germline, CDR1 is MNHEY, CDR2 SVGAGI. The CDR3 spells CASSQGTSYGYTF. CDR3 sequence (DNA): TGTGCCAGCAGCCAGGGGACCTCCTATGGCTACACCTTC.

The CDR3 coding sequence is TGTGCCTGGAGTCCGGGGGGGAAAGGAGGCACTGAAGCTTTCTTT. It is translated as CAWSPGGKGGTEAFF. The V call is TRBV30, the J call TRBJ1-1; tentatively, D is TRBD1 (5 bases). With 2 bases removed from V and 4 bases from J, the gap between germline ends came to 17 bases. The CDR3 sequence is 15 residues long. CDR1 and CDR2 from the germline V gene are GTSNPN and SVGIG (reference sequence).

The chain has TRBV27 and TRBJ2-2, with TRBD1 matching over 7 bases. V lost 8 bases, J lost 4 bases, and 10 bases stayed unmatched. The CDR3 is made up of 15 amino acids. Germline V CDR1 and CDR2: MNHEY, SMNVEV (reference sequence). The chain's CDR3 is CASAPDRDLTGELFF. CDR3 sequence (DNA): TGTGCCAGCGCCCCCGACAGGGACCTCACCGGGGAGCTGTTTTTT.

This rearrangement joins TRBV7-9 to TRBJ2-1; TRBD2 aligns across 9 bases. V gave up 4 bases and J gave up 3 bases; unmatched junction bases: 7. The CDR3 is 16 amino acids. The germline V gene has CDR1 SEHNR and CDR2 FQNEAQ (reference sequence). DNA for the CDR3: TGTGCCAGCAGCTCCGATAGCGGGGGTATCTACAATGAGCAGTTCTTC. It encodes CASSSDSGGIYNEQFF.

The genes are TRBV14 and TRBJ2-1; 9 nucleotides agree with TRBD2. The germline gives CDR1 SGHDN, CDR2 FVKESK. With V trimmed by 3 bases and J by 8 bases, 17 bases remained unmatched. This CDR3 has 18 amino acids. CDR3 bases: TGTGCCAGCAGCCACCTAAAACCCGGGACTAGCAGGTTCGATGAGCAGTTCTTC. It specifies CASSHLKPGTSRFDEQFF.

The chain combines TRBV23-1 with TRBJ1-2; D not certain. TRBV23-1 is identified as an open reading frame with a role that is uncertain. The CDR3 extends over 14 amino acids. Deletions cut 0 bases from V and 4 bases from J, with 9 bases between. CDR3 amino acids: CASSQSWGGYGYTF. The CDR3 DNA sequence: TGCGCCAGCAGTCAATCATGGGGAGGCTATGGCTACACCTTC.

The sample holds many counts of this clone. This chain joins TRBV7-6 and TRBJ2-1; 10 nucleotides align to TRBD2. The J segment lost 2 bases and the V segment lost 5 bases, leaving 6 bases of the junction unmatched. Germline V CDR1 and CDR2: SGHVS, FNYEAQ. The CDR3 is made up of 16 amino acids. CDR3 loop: CASSPGTSDPYNEQFF. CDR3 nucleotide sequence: TGTGCCAGCAGCCCGGGGACTAGCGACCCCTACAATGAGCAGTTCTTC.

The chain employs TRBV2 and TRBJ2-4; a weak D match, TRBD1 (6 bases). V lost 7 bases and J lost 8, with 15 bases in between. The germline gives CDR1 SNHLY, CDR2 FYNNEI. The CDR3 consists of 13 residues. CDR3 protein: CASNAQGQDIQYF. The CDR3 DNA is TGTGCCAGCAACGCACAGGGTCAGGACATTCAGTACTTC.

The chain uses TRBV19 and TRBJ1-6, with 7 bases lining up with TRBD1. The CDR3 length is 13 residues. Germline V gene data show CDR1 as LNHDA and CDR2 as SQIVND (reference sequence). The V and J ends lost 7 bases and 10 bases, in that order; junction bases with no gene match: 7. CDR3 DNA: TGTGCCAGTAACAGGGGCTCCAACTCACCCCTCCACTTT. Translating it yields CASNRGSNSPLHF.

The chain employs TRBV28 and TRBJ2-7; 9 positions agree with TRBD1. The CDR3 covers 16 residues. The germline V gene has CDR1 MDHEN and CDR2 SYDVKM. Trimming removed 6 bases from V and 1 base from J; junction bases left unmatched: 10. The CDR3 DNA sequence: TGTGCCAGCAGCTATTTTCAGGACAGGGGTTCCTACGAGCAGTACTTC. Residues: CASSYFQDRGSYEQYF.

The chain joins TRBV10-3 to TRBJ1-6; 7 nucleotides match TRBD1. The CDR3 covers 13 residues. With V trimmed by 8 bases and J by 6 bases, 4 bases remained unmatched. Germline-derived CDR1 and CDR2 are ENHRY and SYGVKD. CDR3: CAIQGELNSPLHF. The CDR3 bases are TGTGCCATCCAGGGGGAGCTTAATTCACCCCTCCACTTT.

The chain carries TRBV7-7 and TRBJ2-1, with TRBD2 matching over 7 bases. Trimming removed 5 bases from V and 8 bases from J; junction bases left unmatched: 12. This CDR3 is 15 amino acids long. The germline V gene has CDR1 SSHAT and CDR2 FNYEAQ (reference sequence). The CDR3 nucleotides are TGTGCCAGCAGCCTGAGCGGGATCTATAAGGATGAGCAGTTCTTC. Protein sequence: CASSLSGIYKDEQFF.

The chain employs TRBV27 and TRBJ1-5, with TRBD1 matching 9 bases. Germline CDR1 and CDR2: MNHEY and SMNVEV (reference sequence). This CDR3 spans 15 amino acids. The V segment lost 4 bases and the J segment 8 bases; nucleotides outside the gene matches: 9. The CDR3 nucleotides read TGTGCCAGCAGTTCAGCACAGGGGGCAGGGAAGCCCCAGCATTTT. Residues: CASSSAQGAGKPQHF.

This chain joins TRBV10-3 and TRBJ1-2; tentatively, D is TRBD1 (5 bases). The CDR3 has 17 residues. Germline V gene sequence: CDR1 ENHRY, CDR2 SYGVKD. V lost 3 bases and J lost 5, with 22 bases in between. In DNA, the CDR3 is TGTGCCATCAGTGATCGGGCAGGGTCGACGATAGGGTATGGCTACACCTTC. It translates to CAISDRAGSTIGYGYTF.

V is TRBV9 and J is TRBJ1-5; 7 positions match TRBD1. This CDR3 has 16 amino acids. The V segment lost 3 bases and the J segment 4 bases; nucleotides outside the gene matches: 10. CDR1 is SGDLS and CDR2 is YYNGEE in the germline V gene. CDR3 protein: CASSGGGGRSNQPQHF. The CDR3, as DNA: TGTGCCAGCAGCGGAGGGGGCGGGCGATCAAATCAGCCCCAGCATTTT.

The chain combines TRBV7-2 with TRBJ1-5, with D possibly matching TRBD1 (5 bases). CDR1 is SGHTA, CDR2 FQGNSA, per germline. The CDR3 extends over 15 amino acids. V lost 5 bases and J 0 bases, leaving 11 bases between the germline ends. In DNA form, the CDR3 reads TGTGCCAGCAGCATGACAGTTAATAGCAATCAGCCCCAGCATTTT. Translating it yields CASSMTVNSNQPQHF.

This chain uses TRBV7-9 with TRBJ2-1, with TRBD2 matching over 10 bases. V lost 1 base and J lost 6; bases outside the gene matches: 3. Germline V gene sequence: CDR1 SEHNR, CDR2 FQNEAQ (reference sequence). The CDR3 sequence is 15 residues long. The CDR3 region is CASSLGTSGVNEQFF. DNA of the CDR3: TGTGCCAGCAGCTTAGGGACTAGCGGAGTCAATGAGCAGTTCTTC.

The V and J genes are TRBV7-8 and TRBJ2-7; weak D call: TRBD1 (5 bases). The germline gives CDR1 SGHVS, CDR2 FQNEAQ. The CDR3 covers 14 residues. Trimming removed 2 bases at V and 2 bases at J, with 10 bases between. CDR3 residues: CASSLQGLTYEQYF. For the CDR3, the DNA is TGTGCCAGCAGCTTACAGGGCCTAACCTACGAGCAGTACTTC.

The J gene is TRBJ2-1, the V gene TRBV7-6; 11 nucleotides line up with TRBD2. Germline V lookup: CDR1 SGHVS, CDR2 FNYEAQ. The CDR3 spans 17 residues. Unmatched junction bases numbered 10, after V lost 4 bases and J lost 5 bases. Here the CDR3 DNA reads TGTGCCAGCAGCTCCCTTAGCGGGAGGGCCACAAACAATGAGCAGTTCTTC. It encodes CASSSLSGRATNNEQFF.

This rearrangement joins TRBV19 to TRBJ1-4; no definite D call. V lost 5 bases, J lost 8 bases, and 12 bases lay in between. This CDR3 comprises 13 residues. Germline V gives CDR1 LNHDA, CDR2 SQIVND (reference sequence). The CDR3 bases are TGTGCCAGTAGTGAGGACGGGGAAGAAAAACTGTTTTTT. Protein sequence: CASSEDGEEKLFF. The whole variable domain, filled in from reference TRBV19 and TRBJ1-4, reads DGGITQSPKYLFRKEGQNVTLSCEQNLNHDAMYWYRQDPGQGLRLIYYSQIVNDFQKGDIAEGYSVSREKKESFPLTVTSAQKNPTAFYLCASSEDGEEKLFFGSGTQLSVL.

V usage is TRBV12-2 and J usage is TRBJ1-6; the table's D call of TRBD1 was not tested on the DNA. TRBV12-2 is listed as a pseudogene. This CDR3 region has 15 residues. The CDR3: CASRYLTGARSPLHF. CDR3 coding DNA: TGTGCAAGTCGCTATCTTACAGGGGCTAGGTCACCCCTCCACTTT.